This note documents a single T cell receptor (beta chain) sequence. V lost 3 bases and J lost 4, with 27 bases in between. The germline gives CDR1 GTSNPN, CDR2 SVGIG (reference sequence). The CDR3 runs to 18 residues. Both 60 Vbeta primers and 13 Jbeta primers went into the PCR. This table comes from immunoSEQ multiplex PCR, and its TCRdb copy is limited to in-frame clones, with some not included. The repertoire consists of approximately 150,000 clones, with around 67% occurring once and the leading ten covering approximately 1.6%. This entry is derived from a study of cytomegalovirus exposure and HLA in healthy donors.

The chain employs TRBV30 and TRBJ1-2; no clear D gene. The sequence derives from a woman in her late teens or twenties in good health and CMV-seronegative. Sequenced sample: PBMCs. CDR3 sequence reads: CAWRGEIPTWLGGYGYTF. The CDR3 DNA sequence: TGTGCCTGGAGAGGTGAGATCCCCACCTGGCTCGGCGGCTATGGCTACACCTTC. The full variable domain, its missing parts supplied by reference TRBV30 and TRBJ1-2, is SQTIHQWPATLVQPVGSPLSLECTVEGTSNPNLYWYRQAAGRGLQLLFYSVGIGQISSEVPQNLSASRPQDRQFILSSKKLLLSDSGFYLCAWRGEIPTWLGGYGYTFGSGTRLTVV.